This T cell receptor (beta chain) was sequenced in a study of CD8+CD57+ T cells in acquired aplastic anemia. Profiling that covered TCR beta VDJ and CDR3 relied on genomic DNA as its template. Each CDR3 protein gets one entry after TCRdb re-called the reads with MiXCR. The data contain about 120,000 distinct CDR3 sequences, over 55% of them singletons. V was shortened by 5 bases and J by 2 bases, with 13 bases between the two germline ends. Germline CDR1 and CDR2: LNHDA and SQIVND (reference sequence). This CDR3 is 15 amino acids long. Selection for sequencing was limited to patients who had shown CD8+CD57+ cell expansion by flow cytometry.

The rearrangement uses TRBV19 and TRBJ2-1; the D is unclear. The source material was sorted CD4+, CD8+, or CD8+CD57+ T cells (not recorded which) from PBMCs. The clonotype was recovered from a human donor with aplastic anemia. CDR3 bases: TGTGCCAGTAGTGCCCGGGTGGCTCCCTACAATGAGCAGTTCTTC. Protein product: CASSARVAPYNEQFF. The full variable domain, completed using reference TRBV19 and TRBJ2-1, is DGGITQSPKYLFRKEGQNVTLSCEQNLNHDAMYWYRQDPGQGLRLIYYSQIVNDFQKGDIAEGYSVSREKKESFPLTVTSAQKNPTAFYLCASSARVAPYNEQFFGPGTRLTVL.